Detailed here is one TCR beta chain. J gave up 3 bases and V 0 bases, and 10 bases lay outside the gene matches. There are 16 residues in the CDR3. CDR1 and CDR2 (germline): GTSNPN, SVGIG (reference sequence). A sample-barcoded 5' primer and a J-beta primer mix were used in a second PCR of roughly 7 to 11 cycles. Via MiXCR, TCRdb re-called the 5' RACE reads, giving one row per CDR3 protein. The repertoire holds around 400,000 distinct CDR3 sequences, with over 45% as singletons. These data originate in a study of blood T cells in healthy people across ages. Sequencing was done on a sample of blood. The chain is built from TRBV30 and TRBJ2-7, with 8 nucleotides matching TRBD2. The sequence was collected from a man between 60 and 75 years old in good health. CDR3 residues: CAWSVLSPSGYYEQYF. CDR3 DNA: TGTGCCTGGAGTGTACTTTCGCCTAGCGGGTACTACGAGCAGTACTTC.